The following is a TCR beta chain sequence with its context. Its antigen is unknown. The assay used was immunoSEQ (version v3.0), run at survey level. The assay was immunoSEQ multiplex PCR, and TCRdb's table has in-frame clones only and misses some. The sample records fewer than 45,000 clones, 90% to 95% being singletons. This record belongs to a study of long-term antiretroviral therapy in people with HIV. Study-wide results and limits: Comparison with controls showed narrower CDR3 length ranges in HIV repertoires.

V dropped 4 bases and J dropped 4 bases, with 14 bases sitting between them. The CDR3 extends over 15 amino acids. Germline V CDR1 and CDR2: SGHTA, FQGTGA. For each donor, at least one pre-ART and at least two post-ART PBMC samples were available. The origin of this receptor is a woman in her forties or fifties with HIV. The sequencing here drew on unsorted PBMCs, taken 3.7 years after starting antiretroviral therapy. The rearrangement joins TRBV7-3 to TRBJ2-1; maybe TRBD1 (6 bases). CDR3 residues: CASSSLGGQYNEQFF. The DNA of the CDR3 is TGTGCCAGCAGCTCCCTTGGTGGACAGTACAATGAGCAGTTCTTC.